The clone carrying this TCR beta chain was counted between two and nine times. Its target is not known. The sample comes from a study of type 1 and type 2 diabetes patients. No donor had another autoimmune disease or recent infection within four weeks. Roughly 10 milliliters of peripheral blood were drawn from each donor. Genomic DNA was the PCR template. Multiplex PCR with 30 forward and 13 reverse primers amplified the TCR beta CDR3. From the multiplex PCR reads, TCRdb called clonotypes with MiXCR, one entry per CDR3 protein. The sample has fewer than 350,000 distinct CDR3 sequences, more than 40% seen once. Study-level points and caveats: Highly-expanded CD4+ clones were few in type 2 diabetes, median one, approximately 3.9% of reads. With limited T2D and control samples, some T1D-only expanded clones may not be T1D-specific.

Germline V gene sequence: CDR1 SQVTM, CDR2 ANQGSEA. Trimming cost V 4 bases and J 3 bases, with 15 bases left between them. The CDR3 is made up of 14 amino acids. The V and J genes are TRBV29-1 and TRBJ1-2, with unresolved D. This clonotype originated in a man younger than 35 with type 2 diabetes. Sequencing was done on a sample of peripheral blood mononuclear cells (PBMCs). DNA of the CDR3: TGCAGCGTTGGGTCGGGCTGGGCTGACTATGGCTACACCTTC. It yields the protein CSVGSGWADYGYTF.